The clone carrying this T cell receptor beta chain was observed once. Its antigen remains unknown. The V gene's germline CDR1 is KGHSH and CDR2 LQKENI. The CDR3 has 15 amino acids. With V trimmed by 4 bases and J by 3 bases, 7 bases remained unmatched. TCRdb ran MiXCR on the 5' RACE reads and lists one entry per CDR3 protein. In the table there are about 9,200 distinct CDR3 sequences, around half of which are singletons. Time point given: sample taken at primary tumor resection. The data belong to a study of spatial heterogeneity in lung cancer. On the study more broadly: In the raw reads, each unique TCR and UMI combination was present more than ten times on average. Study-wide findings and caveats: Counts of expanded alpha and beta TCRs within tumors tracked the tumor nonsynonymous mutation count.

This TCR was recovered from a female donor with early-stage non-small cell lung cancer. The material was lung tumor tissue, obtained at surgery. The V and J genes are TRBV18 and TRBJ2-5, with 8 bases aligning to TRBD1. The chain's CDR3 is CASSQLGTGEETQYF. The DNA for the CDR3 is TGTGCCAGCTCACAGCTAGGGACAGGAGAAGAGACCCAGTACTTC.